This T cell receptor (beta chain) was sequenced during a study of blood T cell repertoires in COVID-19. Study details: Samples representing acute and convalescent COVID-19 were sourced from the United States, Italy and Spain. Sources were T cells, B-cell-depleted T cells, or PBMCs; the material itself was cDNA or gDNA.

In the source study's methods: Reference gene primer amplification in the assay estimated nucleated cell counts. Data came from immunoSEQ multiplex PCR; TCRdb stores just in-frame clones and leaves some out. Clonal size and the V and J genes are those of that table, whereas D and trimming came from the DNA. The data show around 100,000 clones, with approximately 81% seen just once and roughly 13% held by the top ten. Trimming removed 3 bases from V and 0 bases from J; junction bases left unmatched: 17. There are 20 residues in the CDR3. The source of this sequence is a human donor in a cohort sampled during active COVID-19. Sequencing was carried out using peripheral blood. The V call is TRBV23-1, the J call TRBJ2-4, with 7 nucleotides matching TRBD1. TRBV23-1 is known as an ORF, though its function is uncertain. The CDR3 region has the DNA TGCGCCAGCAGTCACCTCCCCGGACAGGCCGGGGACCTAGCCAAAAACATTCAGTACTTC. Encoded protein: CASSHLPGQAGDLAKNIQYF.